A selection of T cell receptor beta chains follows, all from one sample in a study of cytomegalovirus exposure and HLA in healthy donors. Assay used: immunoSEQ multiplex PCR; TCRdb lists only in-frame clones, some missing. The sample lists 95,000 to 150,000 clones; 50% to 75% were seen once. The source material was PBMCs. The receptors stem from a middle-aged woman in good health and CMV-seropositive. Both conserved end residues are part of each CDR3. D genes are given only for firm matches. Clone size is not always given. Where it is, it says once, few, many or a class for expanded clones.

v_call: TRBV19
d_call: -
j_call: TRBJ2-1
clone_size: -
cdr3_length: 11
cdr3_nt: TGTGCCACCGCCTACGACAATGAGCAGTTCTTC
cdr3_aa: CATAYDNEQFF

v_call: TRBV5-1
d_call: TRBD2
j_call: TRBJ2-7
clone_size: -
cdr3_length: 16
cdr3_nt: TGCGCCAGCAGACCCAGGACTAGCGGCACACAATACGAGCAGTACTTC
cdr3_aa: CASRPRTSGTQYEQYF

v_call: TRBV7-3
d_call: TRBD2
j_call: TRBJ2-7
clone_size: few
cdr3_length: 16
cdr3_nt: TGTGCCAGCAGCTTCCCCTATCAGCGGGGCTACTACGAGCAGTACTTC
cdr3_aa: CASSFPYQRGYYEQYF

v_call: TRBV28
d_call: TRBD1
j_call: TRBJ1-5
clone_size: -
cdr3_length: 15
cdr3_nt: TGTGCCAGCACCCAGGCAGGGGGGCCTAATCAGCCCCAGCATTTT
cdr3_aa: CASTQAGGPNQPQHF

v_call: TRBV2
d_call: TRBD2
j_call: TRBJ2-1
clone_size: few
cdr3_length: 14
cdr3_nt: TGTGCCAGCAGTGGAGGGAGGGAGGCGAGTGAGCAGTTCTTC
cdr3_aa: CASSGGREASEQFF

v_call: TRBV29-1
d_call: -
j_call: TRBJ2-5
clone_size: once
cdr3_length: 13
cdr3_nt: TGCAGCGTTGTGGCACCGCGGCAAGAGACCCAGTACTTC
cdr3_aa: CSVVAPRQETQYF

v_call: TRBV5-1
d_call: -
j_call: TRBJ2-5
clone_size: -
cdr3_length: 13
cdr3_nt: TGCGCCAGCAGCTTGGTAGATCGGGAGACCCAGTACTTC
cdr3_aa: CASSLVDRETQYF

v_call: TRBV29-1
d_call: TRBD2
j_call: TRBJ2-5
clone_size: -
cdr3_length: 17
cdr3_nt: TGCAGCGTTGAATCTCGACTAGCGGGGGGGCTGTGGGAGACCCAGTACTTC
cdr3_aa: CSVESRLAGGLWETQYF

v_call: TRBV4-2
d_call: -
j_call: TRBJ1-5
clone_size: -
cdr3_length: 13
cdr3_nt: TGTGCCAGCAGCCAAGAGCAGGATCAGCCCCAGCATTTT
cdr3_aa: CASSQEQDQPQHF

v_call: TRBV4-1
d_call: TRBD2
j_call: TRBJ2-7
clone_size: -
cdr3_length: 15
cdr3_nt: TGCGCCAGCAGCCAAGGGGATAGCGGGAGGGCCGAGCAGTACTTC
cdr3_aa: CASSQGDSGRAEQYF

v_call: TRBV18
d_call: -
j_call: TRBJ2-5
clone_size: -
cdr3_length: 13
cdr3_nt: TGTGCCAGCTCCCAACAGAATCAAGAGACCCAGTACTTC
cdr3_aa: CASSQQNQETQYF